This T cell receptor (beta chain) was observed in a study of blood T cell repertoires in COVID-19. The J segment lost 3 bases and the V segment lost 5 bases, leaving 6 bases of the junction unmatched. Germline V CDR1 and CDR2: LNHDA, SQIVND (reference sequence). The CDR3 is 15 amino acids. Authors' analysis steps: The authors estimated nucleated cell counts from reference gene primer amplification. The protocol was immunoSEQ multiplex PCR, while the TCRdb copy is restricted to in-frame clones and leaves out a portion. V and J calls and clone size are copied from that table; D and trimming were computed from the DNA. The profile shows several thousand clones, 91% of them singletons.

Sequencing was done on a sample of peripheral blood. The chain uses TRBV19 and TRBJ2-1, with 8 bases matching TRBD2. This receptor was obtained from a human donor in a cohort sampled during active COVID-19. The CDR3 sequence: CASSDLLAGYNEQFF. The CDR3 DNA reads TGTGCCAGTAGTGATCTCCTAGCGGGCTACAATGAGCAGTTCTTC.